The 7 T cell receptor beta chains below were found in one sample sequenced in a study of cytotoxic CD8 clonotypes in ibrutinib-treated CLL. The repertoire was sequenced with immunoSEQ multiplex PCR; TCRdb's copy has only in-frame clones and lacks some. Here the sample spans roughly 150,000 clones, more than 80% being singletons. The sequencing here drew on PBMCs, taken after 24 months of ibrutinib treatment. The source is a human donor with chronic lymphocytic leukemia.

The genes are TRBV30 and TRBJ1-5, with D unclear. The germline gives CDR1 GTSNPN, CDR2 SVGIG (reference sequence). V was cut by 1 base and J by 3 bases, with 10 bases left in between. This CDR3 region has 14 residues. CDR3 sequence: CAWSARRSNQPQHF. CDR3 sequence (DNA): TGTGCCTGGAGTGCTAGGCGTTCCAATCAGCCCCAGCATTTT.

The chain combines TRBV30 with TRBJ2-7; D uncertain. Germline V gene lookup returns CDR1 GTSNPN and CDR2 SVGIG (reference sequence). The CDR3 consists of 14 residues. V was cut by 2 bases and J by 6 bases, with 17 bases left in between. In DNA, the CDR3 is TGTGCCTGGAGTTTAGGATTTGGGCCTAGCGAGCAGTACTTC. It specifies CAWSLGFGPSEQYF.

J is TRBJ1-1 and V is TRBV19; TRBD1 matches at 8 bases. The CDR3 is 14 residues long. J gave up 1 base and V 7 bases, and 5 bases lay outside the gene matches. CDR1 and CDR2 from the germline V gene are LNHDA and SQIVND (reference sequence). CDR3 amino acids: CASKDRERNTEAFF. Written as DNA, the CDR3 is TGTGCCAGTAAGGACAGGGAGCGGAACACTGAAGCTTTCTTT. Supplemented by reference TRBV19 and TRBJ1-1, the full variable domain reads DGGITQSPKYLFRKEGQNVTLSCEQNLNHDAMYWYRQDPGQGLRLIYYSQIVNDFQKGDIAEGYSVSREKKESFPLTVTSAQKNPTAFYLCASKDRERNTEAFFGQGTRLTVV.

This clone was counted only a few times. J is TRBJ2-7 and V is TRBV9, with TRBD1 matching 7 bases. V shed 0 bases and J 3 bases; nucleotides not matched to a gene: 3. CDR1 and CDR2 (germline): SGDLS, YYNGEE. CDR3 length: 14 residues. The CDR3 is CASSVGDRVYEQYF. The CDR3 nucleotides read TGTGCCAGCAGCGTAGGAGACAGGGTCTACGAGCAGTACTTC.

This chain connects TRBV29-1 to TRBJ1-2; D is undetermined. Germline CDR1 SQVTM, CDR2 ANQGSEA. The CDR3 totals 14 residues. Deletions cut 3 bases from V and 4 bases from J, with 15 bases between. CDR3 bases: TGCAGCGTTGATGTTCCGGGAATGGGCTATGGCTACACCTTC. Amino acid sequence: CSVDVPGMGYGYTF.

This chain links TRBV4-2 with TRBJ2-5; D is unclear. V was pared by 4 bases and J by 0 bases, with 12 bases between. Germline CDR1 and CDR2: LGHNA and YNFKEQ. CDR3 length equals 15 residues. CDR3 amino acids: CASSPGDGNQETQYF. CDR3 in DNA: TGTGCCAGCAGCCCTGGCGACGGAAACCAAGAGACCCAGTACTTC.

CDR3 bases: TGTGCCAGCAGCTATACGACGTCGAACTATGGCTACACCTTC. Residues: CASSYTTSNYGYTF. The V and J genes are TRBV11-2 and TRBJ1-2; no firm D call. Germline V gene lookup returns CDR1 SGHAT and CDR2 FQNNGV. V dropped 4 bases and J dropped 2 bases, with 11 bases sitting between them. The CDR3 contains 14 residues.